This T cell receptor beta chain was sequenced in a study of cytomegalovirus exposure and HLA in healthy donors. Regarding the study as a whole: The later analysis indicated that the majority of CMV-associated TCR beta chains appeared HLA-restricted.

The CDR3 sequence is 14 residues long. Germline values: CDR1 SSHAT, CDR2 FNYEAQ (reference sequence). Both 60 Vbeta primers and 13 Jbeta primers went into the PCR. Measured with immunoSEQ multiplex PCR; TCRdb has only the in-frame clones, and not every one. Of about 140,000 clones listed, roughly 74% were seen once; the top ten hold 5% to 8%. As regards this clone: Antigen specificity is unknown. Sequence at one end of the junction differs from germline and may be a read error.

The chain recombines TRBV7-7 with TRBJ2-1, with D possibly matching TRBD1 (5 bases). The receptor was isolated from a woman aged 40 to 50 in good health and CMV-seropositive. The sequenced sample was PBMCs. Here the CDR3 DNA reads TGTGCTAGCAGCTTAGGGCAGGGTCCCAATGAGCAGTTCTTC. This gives the protein CASSLGQGPNEQFF.